The T cell receptor beta chain under discussion was sequenced for a study of blood T cell repertoires in COVID-19. Regarding this clone: The sample holds other DNA sequences that translate to the same CDR3.

TCRdb's copy holds only in-frame clones and misses some; the assay was immunoSEQ multiplex PCR. The table has roughly 120,000 clones, under 80% seen once. The germline V gene has CDR1 SGHRS and CDR2 YFSETQ. Trimming stripped 0 bases from V and 2 bases from J, with 6 bases between. CDR3 size: 14 residues. Sequencing input: peripheral blood. This chain links TRBV5-1 with TRBJ2-1; TRBD1 is a possible D gene (5 bases). The sequence came from a man over 45 with acute or convalescent COVID-19. The CDR3 region has the DNA TGCGCCAGCAGCTTGGGGGGCCCCTACAATGAGCAGTTCTTC. Its translation: CASSLGGPYNEQFF.